The 6 T cell receptor beta chains given below trace back to one sample, sequenced in a study of blood T cell repertoires in COVID-19. Clones were sequenced by immunoSEQ multiplex PCR, and TCRdb holds only the in-frame ones, with some missing. In the table there are around 300,000 clones, 80% to 90% of which are singletons. Sequenced material: peripheral blood. The receptors shown here come from a woman in her 70s with acute or convalescent COVID-19.

The V and J genes are TRBV6-5 and TRBJ1-2; 7 positions agree with TRBD1. This CDR3 is 15 amino acids long. V gave up 4 bases and J gave up 2 bases; unmatched junction bases: 7. CDR1 is MNHEY and CDR2 is SVGAGI in the germline V gene. CDR3 protein: CASSSSGTVNYGYTF. The CDR3 nucleotides are TGTGCCAGCAGTTCTTCCGGGACAGTGAACTATGGCTACACCTTC.

This clone was detected only a few times. The chain combines TRBV19 with TRBJ1-5; unclear D gene. The germline V and J ends were trimmed by 6 bases and 7 bases, with 16 bases remaining between them. From germline, CDR1 is LNHDA and CDR2 SQIVND (reference sequence). This CDR3 is built from 14 residues. DNA of the CDR3: TGTGCCAGTAGCCCCCCGGTGGGCAGCCAGCCCCAGCATTTT. This gives the protein CASSPPVGSQPQHF.

This clone has only one observation. The V call is TRBV6-5, the J call TRBJ1-6, with 10 positions matching TRBD1. The length of the CDR3 is 15 residues. CDR1 is MNHEY and CDR2 is SVGAGI in the germline V gene. The V gene end was trimmed by 6 bases and the J gene end by 8 bases; junction bases not matched to a gene: 7. Here the CDR3 DNA reads TGTGCCAGCAGGTACCCCGGGACAGGGGATTCACCCCTCCACTTT. It encodes CASRYPGTGDSPLHF.

This clone was seen just once. The chain links TRBV7-6 to TRBJ2-7; D is perhaps TRBD2 (5 bases). V lost 5 bases, J lost 1 base, and 18 bases lay in between. Germline CDR1 SGHVS, CDR2 FNYEAQ. The CDR3 sequence is 16 residues long. CDR3: CASSPEPRRASYEQYF. DNA of the CDR3: TGTGCCAGCAGCCCCGAGCCGAGGCGGGCATCCTACGAGCAGTACTTC. The complete variable domain, with remaining parts taken from reference TRBV7-6 and TRBJ2-7, reads GAGVSQSPRYKVTKRGQDVALRCDPISGHVSLYWYRQALGQGPEFLTYFNYEAQQDKSGLPNDRFSAERPEGSISTLTIQRTEQRDSAMYRCASSPEPRRASYEQYFGPGTRLTVT.

This clone was detected only once. The chain has TRBV3-1 (or the pseudogene TRBV3-2) and TRBJ2-7, with 10 bases identical to TRBD2. V dropped 5 bases and J dropped 7; count of bases not matched to a gene: 11. CDR3 length: 15 residues. Looked up from germline, CDR1 is LGHDT and CDR2 is YNNKEL (reference sequence). The CDR3 DNA sequence: TGTGCCAGCAGCTCGCGCGGAGCGGGGGGGCGGGAGCAGTACTTC. Translating gives CASSSRGAGGREQYF.

The chain employs TRBV18 and TRBJ2-1; 9 bases agree with TRBD1. The CDR3 loop spans 14 amino acids. CDR1 KGHSH and CDR2 LQKENI come from the germline V gene. The V and J ends lost 4 bases and 8 bases, in that order; junction bases with no gene match: 6. In DNA, the CDR3 is TGTGCCAGCTCACTTCGGACAGGGGCCTATGAGCAGTTCTTC. Its protein is CASSLRTGAYEQFF. The variable domain in full, completed from reference TRBV18 and TRBJ2-1, reads NAGVMQNPRHLVRRRGQEARLRCSPMKGHSHVYWYRQLPEEGLKFMVYLQKENIIDESGMPKERFSAEFPKEGPSILRIQQVVRGDSAAYFCASSLRTGAYEQFFGPGTRLTVL.